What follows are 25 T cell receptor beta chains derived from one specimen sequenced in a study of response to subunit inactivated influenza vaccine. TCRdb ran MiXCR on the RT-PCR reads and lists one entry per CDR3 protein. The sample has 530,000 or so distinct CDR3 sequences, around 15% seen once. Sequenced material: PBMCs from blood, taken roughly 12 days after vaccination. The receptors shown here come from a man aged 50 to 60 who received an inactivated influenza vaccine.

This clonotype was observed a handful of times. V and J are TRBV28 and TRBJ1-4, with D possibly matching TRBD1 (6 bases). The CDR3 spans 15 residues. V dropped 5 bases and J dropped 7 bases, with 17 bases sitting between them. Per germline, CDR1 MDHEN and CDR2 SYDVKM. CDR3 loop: CASSVKQGGSEKLFF. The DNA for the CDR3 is TGTGCCAGCAGTGTGAAACAGGGCGGGAGTGAAAAACTGTTTTTT.

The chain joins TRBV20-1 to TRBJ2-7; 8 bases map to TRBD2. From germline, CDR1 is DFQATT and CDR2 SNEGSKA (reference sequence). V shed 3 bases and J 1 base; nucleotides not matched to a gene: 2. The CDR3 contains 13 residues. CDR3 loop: CSASGRASYEQYF. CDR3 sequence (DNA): TGCAGTGCTAGCGGGAGGGCATCCTACGAGCAGTACTTC.

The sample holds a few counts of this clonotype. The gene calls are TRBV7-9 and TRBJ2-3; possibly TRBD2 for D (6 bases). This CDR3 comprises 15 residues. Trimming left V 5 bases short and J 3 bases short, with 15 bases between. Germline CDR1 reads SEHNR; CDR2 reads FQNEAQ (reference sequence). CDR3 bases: TGTGCCAGCAGCCCCCCGGGGGTTGGGACAGATACGCAGTATTTT. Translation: CASSPPGVGTDTQYF.

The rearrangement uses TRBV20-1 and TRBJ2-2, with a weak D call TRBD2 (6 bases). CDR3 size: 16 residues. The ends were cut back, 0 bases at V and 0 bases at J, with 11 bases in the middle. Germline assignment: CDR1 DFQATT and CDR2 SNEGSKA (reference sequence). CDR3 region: CSARDYGGANTGELFF. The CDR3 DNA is TGCAGTGCTAGAGATTACGGGGGTGCGAACACCGGGGAGCTGTTTTTT.

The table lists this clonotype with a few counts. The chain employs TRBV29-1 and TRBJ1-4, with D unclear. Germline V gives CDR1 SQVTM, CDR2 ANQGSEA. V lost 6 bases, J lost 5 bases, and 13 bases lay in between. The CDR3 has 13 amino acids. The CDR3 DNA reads TGCAGCGTCCGACCTACCCAAAATGAAAAACTGTTTTTT. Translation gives CSVRPTQNEKLFF.

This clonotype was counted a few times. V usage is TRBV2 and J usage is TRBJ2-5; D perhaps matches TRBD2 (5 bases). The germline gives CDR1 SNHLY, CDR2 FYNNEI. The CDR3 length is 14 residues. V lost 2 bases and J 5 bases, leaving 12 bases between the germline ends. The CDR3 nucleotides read TGTGCCAGCAGTGAACTTCTGTGGGAGGAGACCCAGTACTTC. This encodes CASSELLWEETQYF.

The CDR3 is CSARDSGRPKQDSPLHF. CDR3 bases: TGCAGTGCTAGAGATTCGGGCAGGCCGAAACAAGATTCACCCCTCCACTTT. The chain combines TRBV20-1 with TRBJ1-6; D is uncertain. The CDR3 covers 17 residues. Trimming stripped 0 bases from V and 8 bases from J, with 20 bases between. CDR1 and CDR2 (germline): DFQATT, SNEGSKA (reference sequence).

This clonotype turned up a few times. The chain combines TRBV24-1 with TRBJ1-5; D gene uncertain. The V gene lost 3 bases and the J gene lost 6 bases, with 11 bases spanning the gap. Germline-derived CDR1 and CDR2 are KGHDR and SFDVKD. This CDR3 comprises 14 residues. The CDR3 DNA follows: TGTGCCACCAGTGATAAGACGTTCAGTCAGCCCCAGCATTTT. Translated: CATSDKTFSQPQHF.

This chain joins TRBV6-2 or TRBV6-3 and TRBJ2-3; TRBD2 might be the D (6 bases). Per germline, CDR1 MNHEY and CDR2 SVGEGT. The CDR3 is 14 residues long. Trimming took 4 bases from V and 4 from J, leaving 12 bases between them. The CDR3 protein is CASSWDWGSDTQYF. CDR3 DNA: TGTGCCAGCAGTTGGGACTGGGGCTCAGATACGCAGTATTTT.

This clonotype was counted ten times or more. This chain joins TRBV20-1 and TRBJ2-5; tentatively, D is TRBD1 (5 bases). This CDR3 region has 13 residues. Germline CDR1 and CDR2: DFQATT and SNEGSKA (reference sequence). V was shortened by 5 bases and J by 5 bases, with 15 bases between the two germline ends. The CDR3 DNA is TGCAGTGCTCGCGCGGACAATTCGGAGACCCAGTACTTC. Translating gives CSARADNSETQYF.

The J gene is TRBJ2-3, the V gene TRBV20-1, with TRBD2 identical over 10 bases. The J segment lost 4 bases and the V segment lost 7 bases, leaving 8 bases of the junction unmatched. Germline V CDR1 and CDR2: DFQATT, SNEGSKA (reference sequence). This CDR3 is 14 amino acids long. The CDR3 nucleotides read TGCAGTGGTGATACTAGCGGGATGGCAGATACGCAGTATTTT. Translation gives CSGDTSGMADTQYF.

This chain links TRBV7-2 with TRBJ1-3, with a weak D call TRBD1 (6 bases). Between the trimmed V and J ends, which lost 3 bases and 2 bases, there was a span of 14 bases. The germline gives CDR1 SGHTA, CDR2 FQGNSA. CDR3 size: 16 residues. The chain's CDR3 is CASSFHQGSAGNTIYF. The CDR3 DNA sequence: TGTGCCAGCAGCTTTCACCAGGGGAGCGCTGGAAACACCATATATTTT.

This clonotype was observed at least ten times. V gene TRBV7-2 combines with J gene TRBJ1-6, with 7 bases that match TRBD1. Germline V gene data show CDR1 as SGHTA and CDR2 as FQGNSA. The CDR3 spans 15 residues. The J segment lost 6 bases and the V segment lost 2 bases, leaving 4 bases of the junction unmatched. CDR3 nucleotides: TGTGCCAGCAGCTTAAGGCAGGGGGGTAATTCACCCCTCCACTTT. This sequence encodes CASSLRQGGNSPLHF.

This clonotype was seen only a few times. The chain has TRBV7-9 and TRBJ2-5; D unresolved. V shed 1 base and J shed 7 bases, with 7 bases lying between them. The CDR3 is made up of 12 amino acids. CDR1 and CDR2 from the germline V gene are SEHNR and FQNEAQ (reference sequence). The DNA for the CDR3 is TGTGCCAGCAGCTTAGATTGGGGGACCCAGTACTTC. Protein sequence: CASSLDWGTQYF.

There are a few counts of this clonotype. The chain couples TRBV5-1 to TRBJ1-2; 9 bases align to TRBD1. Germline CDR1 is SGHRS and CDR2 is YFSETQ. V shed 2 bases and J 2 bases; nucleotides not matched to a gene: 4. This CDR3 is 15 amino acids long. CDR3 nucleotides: TGCGCCAGCAGCTTAAGACAGGGGGTGAACTATGGCTACACCTTC. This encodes CASSLRQGVNYGYTF.

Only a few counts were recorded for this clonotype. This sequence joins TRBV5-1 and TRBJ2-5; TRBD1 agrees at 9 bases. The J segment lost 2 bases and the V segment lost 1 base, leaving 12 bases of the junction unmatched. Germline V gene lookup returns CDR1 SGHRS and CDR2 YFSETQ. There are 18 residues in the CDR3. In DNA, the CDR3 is TGCGCCAGCAGCTTGATGCAAACAGGGGGCGGAAGGCAAGAGACCCAGTACTTC. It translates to CASSLMQTGGGRQETQYF. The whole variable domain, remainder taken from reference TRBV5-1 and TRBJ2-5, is KAGVTQTPRYLIKTRGQQVTLSCSPISGHRSVSWYQQTPGQGLQFLFEYFSETQRNKGNFPGRFSGRQFSNSRSEMNVSTLELGDSALYLCASSLMQTGGGRQETQYFGPGTRLLVL.

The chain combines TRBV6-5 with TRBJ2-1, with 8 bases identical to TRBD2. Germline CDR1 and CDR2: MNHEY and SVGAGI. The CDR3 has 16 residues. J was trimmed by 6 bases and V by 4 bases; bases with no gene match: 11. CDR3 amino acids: CASSFATSAFANEQFF. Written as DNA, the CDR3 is TGTGCCAGCAGTTTTGCGACTAGCGCTTTCGCCAATGAGCAGTTCTTC.

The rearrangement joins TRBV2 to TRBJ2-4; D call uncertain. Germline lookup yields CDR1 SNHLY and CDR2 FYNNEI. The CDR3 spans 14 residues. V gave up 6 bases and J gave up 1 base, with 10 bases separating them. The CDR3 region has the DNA TGTGCCAGCAGAGAGCGTATTGCCAAAAACATTCAGTACTTC. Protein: CASRERIAKNIQYF. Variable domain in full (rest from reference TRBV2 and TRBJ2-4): EPEVTQTPSHQVTQMGQEVILRCVPISNHLYFYWYRQILGQKVEFLVSFYNNEISEKSEIFDDQFSVERPDGSNFTLKIRSTKLEDSAMYFCASRERIAKNIQYFGAGTRLSVL.

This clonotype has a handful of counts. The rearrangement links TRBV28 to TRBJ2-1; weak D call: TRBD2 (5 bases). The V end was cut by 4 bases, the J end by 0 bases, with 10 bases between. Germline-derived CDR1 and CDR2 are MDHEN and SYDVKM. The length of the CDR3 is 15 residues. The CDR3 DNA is TGTGCCAGCAGTTCTGGACTGTACTCCTACAATGAGCAGTTCTTC. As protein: CASSSGLYSYNEQFF.

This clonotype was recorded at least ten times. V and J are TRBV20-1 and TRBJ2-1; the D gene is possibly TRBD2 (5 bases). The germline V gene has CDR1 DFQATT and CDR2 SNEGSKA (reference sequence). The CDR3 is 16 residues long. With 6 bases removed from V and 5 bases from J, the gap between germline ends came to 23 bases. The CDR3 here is CSAMSPIGAEDNEQFF. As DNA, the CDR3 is TGCAGTGCGATGTCCCCGATAGGAGCGGAAGACAATGAGCAGTTCTTC.

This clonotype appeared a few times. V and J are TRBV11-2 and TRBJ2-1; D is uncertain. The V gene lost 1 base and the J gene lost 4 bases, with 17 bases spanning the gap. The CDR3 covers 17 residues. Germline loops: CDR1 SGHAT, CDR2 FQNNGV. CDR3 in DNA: TGTGCCAGCAGCTTAGGGGATTGGCGGAGCCGTTACAATGAGCAGTTCTTC. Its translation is CASSLGDWRSRYNEQFF.

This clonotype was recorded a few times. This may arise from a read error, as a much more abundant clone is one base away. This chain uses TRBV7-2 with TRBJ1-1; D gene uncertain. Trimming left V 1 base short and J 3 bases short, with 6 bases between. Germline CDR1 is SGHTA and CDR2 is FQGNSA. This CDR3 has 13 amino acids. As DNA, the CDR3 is TGTGCCAGCAGCTTAGACCGATACACTGAAGCTTTCTTT. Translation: CASSLDRYTEAFF. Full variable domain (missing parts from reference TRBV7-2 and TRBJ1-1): GAGVSQSPSNKVTEKGKDVELRCDPISGHTALYWYRQSLGQGLEFLIYFQGNSAPDKSGLPSDRFSAERTGGSVSTLTIQRTQQEDSAVYLCASSLDRYTEAFFGQGTRLTVV.

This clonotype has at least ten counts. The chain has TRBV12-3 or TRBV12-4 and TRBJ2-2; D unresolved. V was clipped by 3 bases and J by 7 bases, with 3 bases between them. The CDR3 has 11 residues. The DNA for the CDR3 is TGTGCCAGCAGTTTCGGCGGGGAGCTGTTTTTT. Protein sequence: CASSFGGELFF.

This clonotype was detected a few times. Here the CDR3 reads CSAGEAAQYF. Here the CDR3 DNA reads TGCAGTGCTGGGGAGGCGGCCCAGTACTTC. The chain combines TRBV20-1 with TRBJ2-5; tentative D call: TRBD2 (6 bases). Germline V gene sequence: CDR1 DFQATT, CDR2 SNEGSKA (reference sequence). The CDR3 length is 10 residues. V was pared by 5 bases and J by 9 bases, with 10 bases between.

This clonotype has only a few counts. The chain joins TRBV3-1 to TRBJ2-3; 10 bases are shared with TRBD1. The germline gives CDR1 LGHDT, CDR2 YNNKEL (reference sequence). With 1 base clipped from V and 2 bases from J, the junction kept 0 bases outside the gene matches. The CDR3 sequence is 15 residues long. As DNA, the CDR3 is TGTGCCAGCAGCCAAGGACAGGGGGCCACAGATACGCAGTATTTT. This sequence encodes CASSQGQGATDTQYF.